A selection of T cell receptor beta chains follows, all from one sample in a study of regulatory T cells in long-lasting Graves disease. One entry per CDR3 protein results from TCRdb running MiXCR on the multiplex PCR reads. The repertoire has 600,000 to 650,000 distinct CDR3 sequences, approximately 15% of them found once; the top ten carry 18%. These same data were also listed under a study on T cells in Graves' hyperthyroidism and ophthalmopathy.

Source: peripheral blood mononuclear cells (PBMCs), taken at new diagnosis, from a patient treated with antithyroid drugs. The receptors come from a woman aged 25 to 39 with Graves disease. Each CDR3 is given with its conserved first and last residue. A D gene is named only where the DNA matches it firmly. Where a row states a size, it is once, few, many or the class of an expanded clone; other rows omit it.

v_call	clone_size	j_call	d_call	cdr3_aa	cdr3_nt
TRBV18	many	TRBJ1-5	TRBD1	CASSSDRGLWAQHF	TGTGCCAGCTCATCGGACAGGGGGCTTTGGGCCCAGCATTTT
TRBV29-1	many	TRBJ1-5	.	CSVKGGGQPQHF	TGCAGCGTTAAAGGGGGAGGTCAGCCCCAGCATTTT
TRBV2	many	TRBJ2-3	TRBD2	CATRLAGGADTQYF	TGTGCCACTCGACTAGCGGGAGGGGCAGATACGCAGTATTTT
TRBV18	.	TRBJ1-1	.	CASSTSTQAEAFF	TGTGCCAGCTCTACCAGTACCCAGGCAGAAGCTTTCTTT
TRBV30	many	TRBJ2-7	TRBD2	CAVSGRNYEQYF	TGTGCTGTTAGCGGGAGGAACTACGAGCAGTACTTC
TRBV12-3/TRBV12-4	.	TRBJ1-6	TRBD1	CASRPQGASYNSPLHF	TGTGCCAGCAGACCGCAGGGGGCGTCCTATAATTCACCCCTCCACTTT
TRBV28	many	TRBJ1-5	.	CASSSLGNQPQHF	TGTGCCAGCAGTTCACTGGGGAATCAGCCCCAGCATTTT
TRBV6-2/TRBV6-3	.	TRBJ2-7	TRBD2	CASSVAGGRDEQYF	TGTGCCAGCAGTGTTGCGGGAGGGAGGGACGAGCAGTACTTC
TRBV7-9	.	TRBJ2-7	TRBD2	CASSLGAGVGQKQYF	TGTGCCAGCAGCTTAGGCGCGGGAGTCGGGCAAAAGCAGTACTTC
TRBV19	few	TRBJ1-5	TRBD1	CASEDRAYQPQHF	TGTGCCAGTGAGGACAGGGCATATCAGCCCCAGCATTTT
TRBV5-1	.	TRBJ1-6	.	CASSLGVSNSPVHF	TGCGCCAGCAGCTTGGGAGTCTCTAATTCACCCGTCCACTTT
TRBV29-1	many	TRBJ2-5	TRBD2	CSVRTSGQETQYF	TGCAGCGTTAGGACTAGCGGGCAAGAGACCCAGTACTTC
TRBV19	.	TRBJ1-2	.	CASSDGSWGGYTF	TGTGCCAGTAGCGACGGATCCTGGGGCGGCTACACCTTC
TRBV2	many	TRBJ1-2	.	CASRRDSITYGYTF	TGTGCCAGCAGGCGGGACTCCATTACATATGGCTACACCTTC
TRBV5-1	.	TRBJ2-3	.	CASSNYMDTQYF	TGCGCCAGCAGCAATTATATGGATACGCAGTATTTT
TRBV7-9	many	TRBJ2-7	.	CASNRGTNYEQYF	TGTGCCAGCAATCGCGGCACAAACTACGAGCAGTACTTC
TRBV6-2/TRBV6-3	few	TRBJ1-1	.	CASSYEDTEPAEAFF	TGTGCCAGCAGTTACGAGGACACCGAGCCAGCTGAAGCTTTCTTT
TRBV28	many	TRBJ1-2	TRBD1	CASREKPTGRYGYTF	TGTGCCAGTAGAGAGAAACCGACAGGGCGTTATGGCTACACCTTC
TRBV28	many	TRBJ1-1	TRBD1	CASSLYDREYTEAFF	TGTGCCAGCAGTTTATATGACAGGGAGTACACTGAAGCTTTCTTT
TRBV28	many	TRBJ1-5	TRBD1	CASSPRGTGHQPQHF	TGTGCCAGCAGTCCACGGGGGACAGGGCATCAGCCCCAGCATTTT